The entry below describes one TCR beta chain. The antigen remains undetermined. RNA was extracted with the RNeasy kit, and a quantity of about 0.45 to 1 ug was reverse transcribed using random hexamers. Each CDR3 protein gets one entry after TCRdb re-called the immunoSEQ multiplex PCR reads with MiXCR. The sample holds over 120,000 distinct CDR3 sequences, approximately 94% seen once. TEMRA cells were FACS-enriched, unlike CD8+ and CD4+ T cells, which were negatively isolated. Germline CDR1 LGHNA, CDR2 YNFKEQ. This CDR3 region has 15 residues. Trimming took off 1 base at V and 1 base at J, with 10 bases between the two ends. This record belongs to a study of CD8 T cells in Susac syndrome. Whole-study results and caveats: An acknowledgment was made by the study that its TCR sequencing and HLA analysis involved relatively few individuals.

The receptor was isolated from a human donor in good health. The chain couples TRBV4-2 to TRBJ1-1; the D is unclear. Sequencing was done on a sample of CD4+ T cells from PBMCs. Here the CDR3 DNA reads TGTGCCAGCAGCCAAGTCGGGCCACGGAACACTGAAGCTTTCTTT. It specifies CASSQVGPRNTEAFF.